The 8 T cell receptor beta chains below were found in one sample sequenced in a study of blood T cell repertoires in COVID-19. Generated by immunoSEQ multiplex PCR, the TCRdb table keeps only in-frame clones and is missing some. The sample yields roughly 270,000 clones, 85% seen once. Sequencing used peripheral blood. Receptor source: a middle-aged man with active or convalescent COVID-19.

The CDR3 here is CASSSGQGAYEQYF. The CDR3, as DNA: TGCGCCAGCAGCTCGGGACAGGGAGCCTACGAGCAGTACTTC. The chain couples TRBV5-1 to TRBJ2-7; 9 positions match TRBD1. V gave up 3 bases and J gave up 2 bases; unmatched junction bases: 3. The germline V gene encodes CDR1 SGHRS and CDR2 YFSETQ. The CDR3 sequence is 14 residues long. Full variable domain (rest looked up from reference TRBV5-1 and TRBJ2-7): KAGVTQTPRYLIKTRGQQVTLSCSPISGHRSVSWYQQTPGQGLQFLFEYFSETQRNKGNFPGRFSGRQFSNSRSEMNVSTLELGDSALYLCASSSGQGAYEQYFGPGTRLTVT.

This sequence joins TRBV5-6 and TRBJ1-2; tentatively, D is TRBD1 (6 bases). Germline CDR1 reads SGHDT; CDR2 reads YYEEEE. The CDR3 loop spans 11 amino acids. Trimming removed 8 bases at V and 2 bases at J, with 7 bases between. In DNA, the CDR3 is TGTGCCAGTAGGGGGAACTATGGCTACACCTTC. This codes for CASRGNYGYTF.

This clone occurred a few times. The chain combines TRBV12-3 or TRBV12-4 with TRBJ1-2; 9 bases agree with TRBD1. The CDR3 runs to 13 residues. Trimming took 4 bases from V and 6 from J; bases not matched to a gene: 3. The DNA of the CDR3 is TGTGCCAGCAGTTACCGACAGGGGGATGGCTACACCTTC. Amino acids: CASSYRQGDGYTF.

The chain combines TRBV19 with TRBJ2-3; 9 bases align to TRBD1. Germline lookup yields CDR1 LNHDA and CDR2 SQIVND (reference sequence). This CDR3 is 16 amino acids long. V dropped 0 bases and J dropped 3; count of bases not matched to a gene: 4. Here the CDR3 DNA reads TGTGCCAGTAGTATAGACGGGACAGGGCTAACAGATACGCAGTATTTT. It is translated as CASSIDGTGLTDTQYF.

V gene TRBV9 combines with J gene TRBJ1-4; D might be TRBD1 (5 bases). V was shortened by 4 bases and J by 12 bases, with 16 bases between the two germline ends. CDR3 length equals 13 residues. Germline V lookup: CDR1 SGDLS, CDR2 YYNGEE. The CDR3 spells CASSLREVGQLFF. CDR3 nucleotide sequence: TGTGCCAGCAGCCTCCGGGAGGTGGGGCAACTGTTTTTT.

The sample holds one count of this clone. The V gene is TRBV27, the J gene TRBJ1-2, with a tentative D call TRBD1 (6 bases). The CDR3 runs to 11 residues. Trimming shortened V by 6 bases and J by 7 bases, and 9 bases separated the two germline ends. CDR1 is MNHEY, CDR2 SMNVEV, per germline (reference sequence). The CDR3 DNA is TGTGCCAGCAGGACAGGAGGTGGCTACACCTTC. Amino acids: CASRTGGGYTF.

The V gene is TRBV7-2, the J gene TRBJ2-3, with TRBD2 matching 9 bases. V shed 4 bases, J shed 9 bases, and the junction held 11 bases outside the gene matches. This CDR3 is 15 amino acids long. Germline V CDR1 and CDR2: SGHTA, FQGNSA. The CDR3 bases are TGTGCCAGCAGCTCTCGGGCGGGAGGGCAAAGGACGCAGTATTTT. Its translation: CASSSRAGGQRTQYF.

The rearrangement joins TRBV11-2 to TRBJ1-1; D gene unclear. This CDR3 comprises 14 residues. Trimming removed 5 bases at V and 0 bases at J, with 10 bases between. Germline CDR1 reads SGHAT; CDR2 reads FQNNGV. The CDR3 sequence: CASSPERVNTEAFF. The CDR3 DNA reads TGTGCCAGCAGCCCCGAGCGGGTGAACACTGAAGCTTTCTTT.